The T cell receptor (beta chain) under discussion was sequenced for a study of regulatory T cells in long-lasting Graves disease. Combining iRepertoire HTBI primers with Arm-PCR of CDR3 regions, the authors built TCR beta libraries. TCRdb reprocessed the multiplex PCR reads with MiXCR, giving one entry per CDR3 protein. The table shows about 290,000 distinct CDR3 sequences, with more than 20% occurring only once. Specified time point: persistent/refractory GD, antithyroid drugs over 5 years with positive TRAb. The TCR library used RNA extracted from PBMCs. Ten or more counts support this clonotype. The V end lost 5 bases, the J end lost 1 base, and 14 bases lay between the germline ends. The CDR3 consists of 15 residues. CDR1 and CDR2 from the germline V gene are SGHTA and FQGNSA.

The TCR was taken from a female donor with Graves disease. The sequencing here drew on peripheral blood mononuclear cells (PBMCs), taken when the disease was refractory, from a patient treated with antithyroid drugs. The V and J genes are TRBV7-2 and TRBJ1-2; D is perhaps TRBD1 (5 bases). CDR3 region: CASSPRTTSNYGYTF. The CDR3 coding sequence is TGTGCCAGCAGCCCTCGGACAACAAGTAACTATGGCTACACCTTC.